This T cell receptor beta chain was found in a study of blood T cells in healthy people across ages (dated by TCRdb to between 2014 and 2017). Background for the entire study: In model experiments, template switching captured about one uniquely barcoded TCR beta cDNA molecule for every two T cells. Using the same blood draw, the study looked at two additional independent replicas of 1 million unique cDNA reads for two donors, one aged 18 to 29 and the other aged 80 or older. To track age-related changes in TCR beta repertoire diversity, the study relied on deep sequencing normalized with unique cDNA molecular identifiers. To avoid experimental bias, donors of different ages were spread randomly across the sequencing lanes. Four age groups were formed from the donors: young (average 16 years), middle-aged (just under 40), aged (62) and long-lived (roughly 88).

Overall study outcomes, separate from this receptor: The CMV infection status of donors was not known, potentially confounding age-related changes in expanded clonotypes. Total diversity estimates from one million sequenced T cells were considered lower bounds and underestimates. Observed TCR beta diversity per million T cells fell roughly linearly with age, and a significant reduction was already apparent by age roughly 40. Compared with the aged group, more naive CD4+ T cells, fewer expanded clones and increased TCR diversity were shown by the long-lived group, suggesting age selection. There was a strong correlation between observed TCR beta diversity and the percentage of naive T cells measured by flow cytometry. Because profiling used bulk unsorted PBMCs, naive and antigen-experienced compartments could not be compared conclusively.

The library was generated by 5' RACE. Sequencing used an Illumina HiSeq 2500. The second PCR ran for about 6 to 12 cycles and used a J-beta primer mix along with a sample-barcoded 5' primer. Each TCR beta cDNA molecule received a unique molecular identifier from a template-switch 5' adaptor carrying 12 random nucleotides. Each sample yielded at least 3 million CDR3-containing paired-end reads. The Mint cDNA synthesis kit, primed by a TRBC-specific oligonucleotide, was used to synthesize first-strand cDNA from all RNA. Following uracil-DNA glycosylase treatment, all cDNA underwent a first 18-cycle PCR with the universal primers M1SS and BC2_uni_R. Concerning the study's data processing: For normalization, 1 million high-quality reads, each with a distinct molecular identifier, were randomly selected from each sample. Instead of being binned into consensus sequences, reads with shared molecular identifiers were discarded. CDR3 identification, clonotype clustering and error correction used MiTCR with a Q25 quality threshold and the strictest error-elimination algorithm. A nonparametric unseen species model using Euler transformation provided a lower-bound estimate of total TCR beta diversity. The public sequencing data were trimmed at Q25 with fastp and processed into clonotypes with MiXCR by TCRdb, which kept only in-frame beta chains. Identical CDR3 proteins give one entry, which carries the most common genes and DNA. The V and J calls reflect TCRdb's pipeline rather than the authors' work. Within this sample are hundreds of thousands of distinct CDR3 sequences, with 52% of them counted one time only. The ten top clones hold around an eighth of the sample.

This clonotype was detected only a few times. Its antigen is not yet known. No qualities accompany the bases; no much larger clone lies one base away. The germline V gene yields SGDLS for CDR1 and YYNGEE for CDR2. The CDR3 goes from the cysteine to the phenylalanine over 15 residues. Only CDR3 DNA remains: 45 bases, in frame from the first base. The germline V end is reduced by 4 bases and the J end by 6 bases; junction bases left unmatched: 7. Donors were under 40 systemically healthy Caucasian individuals from Russia aged roughly 6 to 95 years. Each donor gave about 11 milliliters of peripheral blood, drawn into EDTA-treated Vacutainer tubes. Ficoll-Paque density-gradient centrifugation was used to isolate PBMCs, with at least 7 million obtained per sample. Trizol reagent was used to extract total RNA from the PBMCs, yielding at least 5.5 micrograms per sample. The percentages of naive CD45RAhigh/CD27high T cells were determined by flow cytometry on a PBMC aliquot from every donor.

This chain joins TRBV9 to TRBJ1-6; 7 bases in the middle match TRBD1. The specimen was blood. The sequence came from a woman at least 80 years old in good health. The DNA sequence is given as TGTGCCAGCAGCCCAACCACAGGGGTTAATTCACCCCTCCACTTT. Its protein is CASSPTTGVNSPLHF.